The entry below gives a single TCR beta chain sequence along with its context. This clone has only a few counts. This receptor's antigen is unknown. Base quality data are lacking; no much larger clone is found one base away. The entry originates in a study of cytomegalovirus exposure and HLA in healthy donors (dated by TCRdb to between 2016 and 2019). As for the study more broadly: According to an earlier analysis of several hundred of the donors, about 179 million T cells yielded some 120 million unique TCR beta sequences and 276 Gb of sequence data. Roughly 300 gigabases of sequencing data and approximately 93 million unique TCR sequences were included in an early release covering about 620 HLA-typed donors. Of the 350 to 400 genotyped donors, approximately 82% fell in the genetic ancestry cluster associated with self-reported Caucasian donors. The study was designed to test whether signatures of past pathogen exposure could be identified by cataloging public T cell receptors. The study profiled the T cell repertoires of 500 to 800 subjects by immunosequencing and related them to cytomegalovirus serostatus. In addition to the first cohort of 666 subjects, a separate validation cohort of around 110 different subjects was used. The study combined high-throughput TCR immunosequencing, statistical association of individual TCRs with disease status, and machine learning to predict cytomegalovirus infection status. To study patterns of TCR occurrence, a later analysis re-analyzed previously published TCR beta repertoires from 600 to 750 donors and added high-resolution HLA genotyping. Rather than using new phenotypic data, the later analysis identified candidate immune exposures from TCR beta sequences and from how often those sequences occurred across donors. An earlier analysis of nearly 600 of the donors applied high-throughput TCR beta sequencing to assess whether each TCR beta V gene segment acted as functional or pseudogenic. Donor age, sex, ethnicity and CMV serostatus were collected together with the repertoire data. Genome-wide SNP genotypes for about three fifths of the roughly 700 donors were used in a later genetic analysis, which treated that subset as a discovery cohort. All discovery cohort repertoires had been generated on a single sequencing platform. Both class I and class II loci were covered by HLA typing, at four-digit resolution. Typing coverage differed by locus: A, B, C, DRB1 and DQB1 were typed in about 629-640 donors, DQA1 in roughly 500, DPA1 in 600 to 610, and DPB1 in 450 to 480. Five DR-DQ haplotypes were handled as single units for association and clustering, since linkage in the cohort was strong. On average, around 240,000 unique TCR beta nucleotide sequences were sequenced per donor among about 400 genotyped donors of the cohort, with roughly 18% of those sequences being non-productive.

The germline ends are 14 bases apart after V is trimmed by 7 bases and J by 5 bases. Inclusive of the bounding cysteine and phenylalanine, the CDR3 is 12 residues long. Of all the DNA, just the CDR3 is kept, 36 bases in frame from base 1. The germline V gene yields SQVTM for CDR1 and ANQGSEA for CDR2. The library was made by the immunoSEQ multiplex PCR assay. For the multiplex PCR, a mixture combining 60 forward primers for TCR Vbeta segments and 13 reverse primers for TCR Jbeta segments was used. Amplification of the CDR3 region of rearranged TCR beta genes was performed with a multiplex PCR assay on genomic DNA. The amplified TCR beta libraries were sequenced on the Illumina HiSeq System as 87-base-pair reads. As for the original processing: Across the 640 or so repertoires, a later analysis counted 60 million to 90 million unique TCR beta chains, roughly 11 million of which were shared by at least two donors. Raw reads were error-corrected and collapsed into unique sequences with a nearest-neighbor algorithm that merged closely related sequences to remove PCR and sequencing errors. To assign V, D and J gene segments, CDR3 sequences were aligned to IMGT reference sequences. Each retained sequence needed at least a six-nucleotide match to both a V gene segment and a J gene segment. Rearrangements were classified as productive when the CDR3 lacked stop codons and remained in frame with V and J, and all other rearrangements were classified as non-productive. Following IMGT convention, CDR3 was defined as the stretch from the second conserved V-encoded cysteine to the conserved J-encoded phenylalanine. The earlier analysis of some 540 of the donors excluded any sequence lacking an unambiguous match to a single V gene segment. An earlier analysis of about 600 of the donors called V segments functional above 56.7% productive rearrangements and segregating when the between-donor standard deviation exceeded 5%. A statistical classification framework was built for diagnosing cytomegalovirus status from the catalog of TCR beta chain sequences. In a later analysis, V and J genes were assigned by comparing TCR nucleotide sequences against IMGT/GENE-DB human TR gene sequences. In a later analysis, CDR3 sequences and most-parsimonious VDJ recombination scenarios were assigned using the TCRdist pipeline. In a later analysis, each TCR beta chain was defined by its CDR3 amino acid sequence together with its V-gene family, and reads lacking a unique V-gene family were excluded. A later analysis removed 592 highly shared, low-generation-probability nucleotide sequences to deal with suspected cross-contamination and a sequencing artifact. A later analysis calculated a clonal expansion index for each public chain from normalized within-repertoire ranks of inferred template counts. A later analysis computed generation probabilities with a VDJ recombination model fitted to out-of-frame rearrangements, and checked the results against IGoR. In a later analysis, TCR-TCR, TCR-HLA and TCR-CMV co-occurrence was scored with hypergeometric tests, and a repertoire-size bias correction was applied to TCR pairs. A later analysis estimated false discovery rates by permuting HLA or CMV assignments 20 times. A later analysis grouped co-occurring TCRs with DBSCAN, adding TCRdist sequence similarity when clustering within HLA-allele-positive subsets. Repertoires with fewer than 30,000 or more than 120,000 public chains, plus five repertoires with anomalous nucleotide sharing, were excluded from co-occurrence clustering. In its TCRdb copy, this immuneACCESS table keeps in-frame sequences only and misses some clones. Where compared with another copy, unresolved V genes explain less than half of these, and the others have no known cause. V, J and clone size are taken as reported in that table, and D and trimming were inferred from the DNA itself. Recorded for this sample are about 170,000 clones; approximately 65% of them occurred a single time. The ten largest make up roughly 2.9% of the sample.

Beyond this particular receptor, the publication reports: Correlated functional status among segregating V segments might reflect linkage disequilibrium, but an unknown experimental factor could not be ruled out. In vitro tests confirmed that three of the cytomegalovirus-associated TCR beta chains recognize cytomegalovirus antigens. According to a later genetic analysis, donors in an Asian-associated ancestry cluster had fewer N-insertions in productive TCRs than the approximately 650-donor mean. Assigning TCR associations to individual alleles was difficult when HLA alleles, especially DR and DQ, strongly co-occurred. The study gave a list of around 170 TCR beta chains associated with cytomegalovirus. Because counts were too low, roughly 16 rarely observed V segments, including chromosome 9 orphons, were excluded from the earlier analysis of fewer than 650 of the donors. In a later genetic analysis, a missense DCLRE1C variant was associated with V-gene and J-gene trimming of TCR beta chains, and the association was replicated in an independent cohort. The authors suggested that the approach could potentially be extended to other disease states and immunological phenotypes. Because the 87-base-pair reads could not distinguish some IMGT-functional V segments, including TRBV6-2 and TRBV6-3, those segments were excluded. In an earlier analysis of under 600 of the donors, most TCR beta V segments were observed in productive rearrangements about 87% or about 30% of the time, broadly matching IMGT annotations. A group of highly shared sequence variants was considered likely to be a technical artifact of the sequencing pipeline. Only TCR beta chains were sequenced in this cohort, and the absence of alpha or paired-chain data limited detectable features. In both the original and validation cohorts, the classifier was reported to diagnose cytomegalovirus status with high specificity and sensitivity. According to a later analysis, TCR association rates differed among HLA loci, with DRB1 alleles showing the most associated TCRs and HLA-C alleles showing the fewest. HLA typing was unavailable for some donors at each locus, so association tests used only the typed subset. A later analysis found that most CMV-associated TCR beta chains appeared HLA-restricted, with HLA associations seemingly driven largely by CMV exposure. Most TCR sequences were observed very rarely across donors, whereas some public TCRs were present in many individuals. Several of the top co-occurrence clusters appeared to be linked to parvovirus B19, influenza, CMV and Epstein-Barr virus, according to a later analysis. CMV serostatus was the only immune exposure information available for the cohort. The presence/absence analyses assumed that sequencing depth was roughly uniform across donors, and that assumption may not be true. In a later analysis, 16,951 TCR beta sequences were associated with specific HLA alleles at a false discovery rate of 0.05. A further reported finding was that TCR beta sequences accurately predicted the HLA-A and HLA-B alleles for most subjects in the first cohort. A later analysis found that HLA-associated TCR beta chains were more clonally expanded and had lower generation probabilities than equally common non-associated chains.

In total, 666 healthy bone marrow donors made up the cohort. All cohort members were sampled while nominally healthy, although unrecorded immune exposures were likely present. The donor tested CMV seronegative and was one of the 352 seronegative cohort members. A peripheral blood sample was collected from each donor, and TCR beta sequencing was performed on peripheral blood mononuclear cells. Genomic DNA extraction from the blood cell samples was performed with the Qiagen DNeasy Blood Extraction Kit. The chain employs TRBV29-1 and TRBJ2-5; TRBD1 could be the D gene, as 5 bases match. Sequenced input: PBMCs. This clonotype was obtained from a man aged 35-49 years in good health and CMV-seronegative. The CDR3 protein: CSGLTNRETQYF. The base sequence is TGCAGCGGCCTAACTAACAGGGAGACCCAGTACTTC. The entire variable domain, with the stretches around the CDR3 drawn from the reference TRBV29-1 and TRBJ2-5 proteins, is SAVISQKPSRDICQRGTSLTIQCQVDSQVTMMFWYRQQPGQSLTLIATANQGSEATYESGFVIDKFPISRPNLTFSTLTVSNMSPEDSSIYLCSGLTNRETQYFGPGTRLLVL.